This T cell receptor (beta chain) was profiled in a study of blood T cell repertoires in COVID-19. Study at large: The United States, Italy and Spain provided the acute and convalescent COVID-19 samples. Sample material is recorded as cDNA or gDNA derived from T cells, B-cell-depleted T cells, or PBMCs.

Assay used: immunoSEQ multiplex PCR; TCRdb lists only in-frame clones, some missing. The sample consists of around 320,000 clones, roughly nine tenths of them appearing once. Clinical histories supplied by participants themselves formed the basis of cohort assignment. This TCR derives from a woman aged 45-60 years who had been exposed to COVID-19. Sequenced sample: PBMCs or T cells enriched from blood (not recorded which).

This chain's CDR3 is CASSLVAQNYGYTF. The CDR3 DNA reads TGCGCCAGCAGCTTGGTCGCACAGAACTATGGCTACACCTTC. The chain is built from TRBV5-1 and TRBJ1-2; D gene uncertain. Germline V lookup: CDR1 SGHRS, CDR2 YFSETQ. The CDR3 loop spans 14 amino acids. Trimming removed 0 bases from V and 2 bases from J, with 8 bases in between.